The clone carrying this TCR beta chain was seen many times. As yet, its antigen is unknown. Compared with germline, one end of the junction differs, possibly owing to a read error. The CDR3 spans 13 residues. Per the germline V gene, CDR1 is MNHNY and CDR2 is SVGAGI (reference sequence). TCRdb independently ran MiXCR on the reads; one entry per CDR3 protein. This sample has 250,000 to 350,000 distinct CDR3 sequences, with roughly 26% found just once. The record originates from a study of T cell repertoires in cytomegalovirus infection. Study-wide background: In public TCR beta signatures, there were indications of both CMV infection and matching HLA type.

Study-level findings and limits: Adding up the frequency of public TCR beta families identified people who carried CMV plus the relevant HLA. HLA-C-restricted CMV clonotypes gave the most frequent clonotype in two of eight donors.

This chain links TRBV6-6 with TRBJ2-7, with D perhaps TRBD2 (5 bases). This clonotype was sampled from a human donor in good health (CMV status not recorded). Some clones in this sample may be carry-over from other donors' samples. The sample taken for sequencing was PBMCs. The DNA for the CDR3 is TGTGCCAGCAGTAACTCGGAGGAGAGCGAGCAGTACTTC. Amino acid sequence: CASSNSEESEQYF.